This entry lists 25 T cell receptor beta chains sequenced from one sample in a study of blood T cell repertoires in COVID-19. Profiling relied on immunoSEQ multiplex PCR, and the TCRdb table lists in-frame clones only, not all of them. In the table there are approximately 82,000 clones, roughly 80% of which are singletons. The sequenced sample was peripheral blood. The source is a woman between 65 and 79 years old with active or convalescent COVID-19.

The V call is TRBV6-2 or TRBV6-3, the J call TRBJ1-2; 11 bases fit TRBD1. CDR1 is MNHEY, CDR2 SVGEGT, per germline. The CDR3 sequence is 13 residues long. J was trimmed by 5 bases and V by 4 bases; bases with no gene match: 0. The CDR3 is CASSWDRGYGYTF. DNA of the CDR3: TGTGCCAGCAGTTGGGACAGGGGGTATGGCTACACCTTC.

This chain connects TRBV3-1 (or the pseudogene TRBV3-2) to TRBJ2-7, with 7 bases that match TRBD1. The length of the CDR3 is 13 residues. CDR1 and CDR2 from the germline V gene are LGHDT and YNNKEL (reference sequence). The V gene end was trimmed by 2 bases and the J gene end by 6 bases; junction bases not matched to a gene: 4. The CDR3 spells CASSQFGTAEQYF. Written as DNA, the CDR3 is TGTGCCAGCAGCCAATTTGGGACAGCCGAGCAGTACTTC.

The rearrangement links TRBV6-2 or TRBV6-3 to TRBJ1-5, with TRBD1 as a possible D gene (6 bases). CDR1 is MNHEY, CDR2 SVGEGT, per germline. V dropped 2 bases and J dropped 0 bases, with 23 bases sitting between them. CDR3 length: 20 amino acids. CDR3 sequence reads: CASSYLTGTKVRGSNQPQHF. DNA of the CDR3: TGTGCCAGCAGTTACCTCACCGGGACAAAAGTGAGGGGTAGCAATCAGCCCCAGCATTTT.

V and J are TRBV6-5 and TRBJ1-2; 7 positions agree with TRBD1. Germline trimming cut 0 bases from V and 7 bases from J; bases unmatched to any gene: 8. Germline lookup yields CDR1 MNHEY and CDR2 SVGAGI. CDR3 length: 15 residues. The CDR3 coding sequence is TGTGCCAGCAGTTACTCGGGACAGCTGTATCTTGGCTACACCTTC. This gives the protein CASSYSGQLYLGYTF.

V gene TRBV18 combines with J gene TRBJ2-3; a weak D match, TRBD1 (5 bases). Germline assignment: CDR1 KGHSH and CDR2 LQKENI. This CDR3 has 16 amino acids. The ends were cut back, 6 bases at V and 3 bases at J, with 19 bases in the middle. Here the CDR3 reads CASSPTAGSVTDTQYF. Here the CDR3 DNA reads TGTGCCAGCTCTCCAACCGCAGGGTCGGTGACAGATACGCAGTATTTT.

This chain uses TRBV28 with TRBJ1-4; D ambiguous. Germline assignment: CDR1 MDHEN and CDR2 SYDVKM. Deletions cut 1 base from V and 0 bases from J, with 15 bases between. This CDR3 has 18 amino acids. The CDR3 DNA sequence: TGTGCCAGCAGTTTATCTATCGGCCCGGGTGCAACTAATGAAAAACTGTTTTTT. Translating it yields CASSLSIGPGATNEKLFF.

The V and J genes are TRBV28 and TRBJ1-2, with TRBD1 identical over 10 bases. The germline V gene encodes CDR1 MDHEN and CDR2 SYDVKM. This CDR3 has 17 amino acids. With 4 bases clipped from V and 4 bases from J, the junction kept 12 bases outside the gene matches. For the CDR3, the DNA is TGTGCCAGCAGTTCACCCCACTCGACAGGGGGCGCCTATGGCTACACCTTC. As protein: CASSSPHSTGGAYGYTF.

The chain carries TRBV9 and TRBJ1-2; D is perhaps TRBD1 (5 bases). The germline CDR1 and CDR2 sequences are SGDLS and YYNGEE. Trimming stripped 7 bases from V and 2 bases from J, with 12 bases between. The CDR3 length is 13 residues. CDR3: CASGGGPNYGYTF. For the CDR3, the DNA is TGTGCCAGCGGGGGAGGGCCCAACTATGGCTACACCTTC.

In this sample, this clone turned up once. J is TRBJ1-5 and V is TRBV7-9; D uncertain. The CDR3 has 14 amino acids. V was clipped by 4 bases and J by 6 bases, with 13 bases between them. Looked up from germline, CDR1 is SEHNR and CDR2 is FQNEAQ (reference sequence). The DNA for the CDR3 is TGTGCCAGCAGCTCCGGAAATTCGGGTCAGCCCCAGCATTTT. Its translation is CASSSGNSGQPQHF.

V gene TRBV5-1 combines with J gene TRBJ1-5; D may be TRBD1 (6 bases). The V gene's germline CDR1 is SGHRS and CDR2 YFSETQ. V was shortened by 0 bases and J by 3 bases, with 10 bases between the two germline ends. The CDR3 is 15 amino acids. The CDR3, as DNA: TGCGCCAGCAGCTTGGCCGGGGGGGCCAATCAGCCCCAGCATTTT. It codes for CASSLAGGANQPQHF.

This chain links TRBV5-1 with TRBJ1-1; maybe TRBD1 (5 bases). CDR1 and CDR2 from the germline V gene are SGHRS and YFSETQ. Trimming cost V 0 bases and J 4 bases, with 10 bases left between them. The CDR3 sequence is 14 residues long. Here the CDR3 DNA reads TGCGCCAGCAGCTTGGCCGGGGGTGGCACTGAAGCTTTCTTT. It specifies CASSLAGGGTEAFF.

V gene TRBV5-1 combines with J gene TRBJ1-1, with D possibly being TRBD1 (5 bases). Trimming removed 4 bases from V and 4 bases from J, with 11 bases in between. Germline loops: CDR1 SGHRS, CDR2 YFSETQ. This CDR3 is built from 13 residues. CDR3 coding DNA: TGCGCCAGCAGCCTCCCCGGGGGCACTGAAGCTTTCTTT. Translation: CASSLPGGTEAFF.

This clone was counted a few times. The chain links TRBV18 to TRBJ2-5; D remains unclear. The CDR3 is 14 residues long. Germline CDR1 reads KGHSH; CDR2 reads LQKENI. V lost 2 bases and J lost 5, with 12 bases in between. The CDR3 here is CASSPNTAGETQYF. The CDR3 DNA is TGTGCCAGCTCACCAAACACCGCCGGGGAGACCCAGTACTTC.

There are a few counts of this clone. The chain joins TRBV3-1 (or the pseudogene TRBV3-2) to TRBJ2-4; 7 bases are shared with TRBD1. The CDR3 is 16 residues long. J lost 0 bases, V lost 4 bases, and 6 bases had no gene match. Per germline, CDR1 LGHDT and CDR2 YNNKEL (reference sequence). The chain's CDR3 is CASSRRDSLAKNIQYF. The CDR3 coding sequence is TGTGCCAGCAGCCGAAGGGACAGCCTAGCCAAAAACATTCAGTACTTC.

This clone was seen only once. This sequence joins TRBV18 and TRBJ1-5; D possibly corresponds to TRBD1 (5 bases). This CDR3 contains 15 residues. Trimming shortened V by 3 bases and J by 5 bases, and 14 bases separated the two germline ends. The germline gives CDR1 KGHSH, CDR2 LQKENI. CDR3: CASSPSGPKDQPQHF. The CDR3 DNA sequence: TGTGCCAGCTCACCGTCAGGGCCCAAGGATCAGCCCCAGCATTTT.

The gene calls are TRBV5-5 and TRBJ1-2; TRBD1 aligns across 9 bases. Germline-derived CDR1 and CDR2 are SGHKS and YYEKEE (reference sequence). The CDR3 spans 16 residues. J lost 6 bases, V lost 5 bases, and 14 bases had no gene match. The CDR3 sequence: CASRSRDRDGVDGYTF. CDR3 DNA: TGTGCCAGCAGGTCCCGGGACAGGGATGGAGTGGATGGCTACACCTTC.

The genes are TRBV5-4 and TRBJ1-2; 7 nucleotides agree with TRBD1. Unmatched junction bases numbered 4, after V lost 6 bases and J lost 5 bases. The CDR3 length is 12 residues. Germline loops: CDR1 SGHNT, CDR2 YYREEE (reference sequence). The CDR3 nucleotides are TGTGCCAGCACGCCAGGGGGTTATGGCTACACCTTC. Its translation is CASTPGGYGYTF.

The V call is TRBV5-6, the J call TRBJ2-7, with 11 bases aligning to TRBD1. The germline V gene has CDR1 SGHDT and CDR2 YYEEEE. V lost 2 bases to trimming and J lost 6 bases; unmatched junction nucleotides: 1. The CDR3 spans 13 residues. CDR3 DNA: TGTGCCAGCAGCTTCGGGACAGGGGGCGAGCAGTACTTC. This translates into CASSFGTGGEQYF.

This chain joins TRBV7-9 and TRBJ2-3, with D hard to call. The V end lost 0 bases, the J end lost 4 bases, and 8 bases lay between the germline ends. The CDR3 has 14 amino acids. CDR1 and CDR2 (germline): SEHNR, FQNEAQ (reference sequence). The CDR3 reads CASSLAPGSDTQYF. CDR3 sequence (DNA): TGTGCCAGCAGCTTAGCGCCAGGTTCAGATACGCAGTATTTT.

The chain combines TRBV15 with TRBJ2-7; tentative D call: TRBD2 (7 bases). The CDR3 runs to 18 residues. Trimming cost V 1 base and J 3 bases, with 22 bases left between them. In germline, CDR1 is LNHNV, CDR2 YYDKDF (reference sequence). Written as DNA, the CDR3 is TGTGCCACCAGCAGAGTCCGGGGGGCCAGCTATACCTACTACGAGCAGTACTTC. Encoded protein: CATSRVRGASYTYYEQYF. Full variable domain (rest looked up from reference TRBV15 and TRBJ2-7): DAMVIQNPRYQVTQFGKPVTLSCSQTLNHNVMYWYQQKSSQAPKLLFHYYDKDFNNEADTPDNFQSRRPNTSFCFLDIRSPGLGDTAMYLCATSRVRGASYTYYEQYFGPGTRLTVT.

The count of this clone is one. The J gene is TRBJ2-7, the V gene TRBV28; tentatively, D is TRBD2 (5 bases). CDR1 is MDHEN and CDR2 is SYDVKM in the germline V gene. Trimming stripped 3 bases from V and 2 bases from J, with 14 bases between. There are 15 residues in the CDR3. Here the CDR3 DNA reads TGTGCCAGCAGTTTGCCCGGACTCGAACCCTACGAGCAGTACTTC. Its translation: CASSLPGLEPYEQYF.

DNA for the CDR3: TGTGCCAGCAGCTCGGGAGGTCAGGGGGCTACAGATACGCAGTATTTT. It is translated as CASSSGGQGATDTQYF. The V gene is TRBV5-5, the J gene TRBJ2-3; possibly TRBD1 for D (8 bases). Germline V gene data show CDR1 as SGHKS and CDR2 as YYEKEE (reference sequence). The CDR3 loop spans 16 amino acids. V was trimmed by 3 bases and J by 3 bases, leaving 17 bases between them.

The chain joins TRBV7-2 to TRBJ2-2; TRBD1 matches at 7 bases. With V trimmed by 0 bases and J by 5 bases, 6 bases remained unmatched. In germline, CDR1 is SGHTA, CDR2 FQGNSA. The CDR3 totals 16 residues. The CDR3 bases are TGTGCCAGCAGCTTAGCGCTCACAGGGGTAACCGGGGAGCTGTTTTTT. This encodes CASSLALTGVTGELFF.

V gene TRBV3-1 (or the pseudogene TRBV3-2) combines with J gene TRBJ2-7; tentative D call: TRBD2 (7 bases). Germline CDR1 and CDR2: LGHDT and YNNKEL (reference sequence). Between the trimmed V and J ends, which lost 1 base and 5 bases, there was a span of 18 bases. CDR3 length: 16 amino acids. The CDR3 loop reads CASSQVKWEGDHEQYF. In DNA, the CDR3 is TGTGCCAGCAGCCAAGTCAAGTGGGAGGGGGACCACGAGCAGTACTTC.

This chain joins TRBV6-6 and TRBJ2-1, with a possible D match to TRBD1 (6 bases). Trimming shortened V by 8 bases and J by 4 bases, and 15 bases separated the two germline ends. Germline CDR1 reads MNHNY; CDR2 reads SVGAGI (reference sequence). The CDR3 sequence is 14 residues long. The DNA for the CDR3 is TGTGCCAGCCGGTCGTGGGGGCAGTACAATGAGCAGTTCTTC. Protein: CASRSWGQYNEQFF.